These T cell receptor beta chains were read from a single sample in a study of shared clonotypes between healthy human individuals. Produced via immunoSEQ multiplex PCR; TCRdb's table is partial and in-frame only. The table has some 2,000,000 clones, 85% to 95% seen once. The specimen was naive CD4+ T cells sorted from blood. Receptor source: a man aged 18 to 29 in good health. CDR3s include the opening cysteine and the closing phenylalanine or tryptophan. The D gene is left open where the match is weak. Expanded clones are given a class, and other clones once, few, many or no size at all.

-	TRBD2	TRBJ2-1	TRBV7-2	TGTGCCAACAGCTATAGAGGGACTAGCAGCTACAATGAGCAGTTCTTC	CANSYRGTSSYNEQFF
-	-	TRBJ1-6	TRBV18	TGTGCCAGCTCACCAACGGGGGATAATTCACCCCTCCACTTT	CASSPTGDNSPLHF
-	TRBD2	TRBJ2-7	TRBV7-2	TGTGCCAGCAGCTTAGAAGGCGGGAGGTCTACCGAGCAGTACTTC	CASSLEGGRSTEQYF
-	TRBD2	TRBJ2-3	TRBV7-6	TGTGCCAGCAGCTTGGGACTAGCGGGCCCGGTAGATACGCAGTATTTT	CASSLGLAGPVDTQYF
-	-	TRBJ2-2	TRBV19	TGTGCCAGCACGAGTTGGACGGCCGGGGAGCTGTTTTTT	CASTSWTAGELFF
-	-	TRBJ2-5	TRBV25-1	TGTGCCAGCAGTGAAAACAGGAGGGAGACCCAGTACTTC	CASSENRRETQYF
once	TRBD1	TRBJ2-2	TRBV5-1	TGCGCCAGCAGCTCCCAGGGGGAGAGCACCGGGGAGCTGTTTTTT	CASSSQGESTGELFF
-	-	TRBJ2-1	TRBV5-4	TGTGCCAGCAGCTTGGAAGGGACCGCGCCCCTCTTC	CASSLEGTAPLF
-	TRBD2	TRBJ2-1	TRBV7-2	TGTGCCAGCAGCTCCCGACGGGACTATCATCCCAATGAGCAGTTCTTC	CASSSRRDYHPNEQFF
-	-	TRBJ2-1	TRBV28	TGTGCCAGCATTAATGCTGGACTTCCTAGCTCCTACAATGAGCAGTTCTTC	CASINAGLPSSYNEQFF
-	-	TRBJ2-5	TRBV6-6	TGTGCCAGCAGTTACGGTGGCAAGCAAGAGACCCAGTACTTC	CASSYGGKQETQYF
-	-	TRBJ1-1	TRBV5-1	TGCGCCAGCAGCTTCGTAGCAGGGAACACTGAAGCTTTCTTT	CASSFVAGNTEAFF
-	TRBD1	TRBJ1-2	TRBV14	TGTGCCAGCAGCCACGGGACAGGCGGCTATGGCTACACCTTC	CASSHGTGGYGYTF
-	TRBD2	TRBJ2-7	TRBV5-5	TGTGCCAGCAGCCCGATGGGGAGGGCGGGATCCTACGAGCAGTACTTC	CASSPMGRAGSYEQYF
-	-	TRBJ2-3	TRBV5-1	TGCGCCAGCAGCGGACCTAGCACAGATACGCAGTATTTT	CASSGPSTDTQYF
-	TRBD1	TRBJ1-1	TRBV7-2	TGTGCCAGCAGCCCCTGGGACAGGGAGATGACTGAAGCTTTCTTT	CASSPWDREMTEAFF
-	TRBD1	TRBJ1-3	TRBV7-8	TGTGCCAGCAGCGTCGGACAGGGGGGAAACACCATATATTTT	CASSVGQGGNTIYF
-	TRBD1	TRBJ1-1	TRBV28	TGTGCCAGCAGTTCGGCCGGGACAGGGAACACTGAAGCTTTCTTT	CASSSAGTGNTEAFF
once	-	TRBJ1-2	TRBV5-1	TGCGCCAGCAGCTTGGCCGGGACCGGAGTCTTTCAGGCAGTTGGCTACACCTTC	CASSLAGTGVFQAVGYTF
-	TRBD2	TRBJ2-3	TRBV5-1	TGCGCCAGCAGCCTCGGGACTAGCGGACCCACAGATACGCAGTATTTT	CASSLGTSGPTDTQYF